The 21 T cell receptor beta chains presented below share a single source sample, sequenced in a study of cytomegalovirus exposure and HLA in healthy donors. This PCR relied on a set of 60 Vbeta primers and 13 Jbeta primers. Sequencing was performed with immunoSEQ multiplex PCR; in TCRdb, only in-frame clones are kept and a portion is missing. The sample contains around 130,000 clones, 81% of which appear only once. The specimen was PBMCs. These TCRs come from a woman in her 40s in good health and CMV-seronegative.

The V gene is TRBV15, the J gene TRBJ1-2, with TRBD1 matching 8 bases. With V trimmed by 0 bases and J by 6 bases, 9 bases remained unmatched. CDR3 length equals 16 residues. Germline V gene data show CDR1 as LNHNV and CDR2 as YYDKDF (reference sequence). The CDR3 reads CATSRDVLDRVHGYTF. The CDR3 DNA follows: TGTGCCACCAGCAGAGATGTCCTGGACAGGGTGCATGGCTACACCTTC. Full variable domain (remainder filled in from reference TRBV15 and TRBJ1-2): DAMVIQNPRYQVTQFGKPVTLSCSQTLNHNVMYWYQQKSSQAPKLLFHYYDKDFNNEADTPDNFQSRRPNTSFCFLDIRSPGLGDTAMYLCATSRDVLDRVHGYTFGSGTRLTVV.

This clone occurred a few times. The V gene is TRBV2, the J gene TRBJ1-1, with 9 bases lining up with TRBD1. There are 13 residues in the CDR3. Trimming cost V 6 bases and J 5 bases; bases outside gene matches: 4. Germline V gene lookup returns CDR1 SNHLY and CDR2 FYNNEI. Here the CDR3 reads CASRGTGKTEAFF. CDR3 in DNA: TGTGCCAGCAGAGGGACAGGGAAAACTGAAGCTTTCTTT.

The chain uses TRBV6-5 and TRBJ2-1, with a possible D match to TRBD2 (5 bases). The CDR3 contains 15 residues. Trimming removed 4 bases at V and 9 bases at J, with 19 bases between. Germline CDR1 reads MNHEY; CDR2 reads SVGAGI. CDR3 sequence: CASSFDYSSTGEQFF. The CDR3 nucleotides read TGTGCCAGCAGTTTCGACTATAGCTCTACTGGTGAGCAGTTCTTC.

In DNA, the CDR3 is TGTGCAAGTCGCTTAGATCTGGACCGGGACAGGGGCTACGAGCAGTACTTC. Translating it yields CASRLDLDRDRGYEQYF. V usage is TRBV12-2 and J usage is TRBJ2-7; the table's D gene call, TRBD1, was not cross checked with the DNA. TRBV12-2 is reported as a pseudogene. The CDR3 runs to 17 residues.

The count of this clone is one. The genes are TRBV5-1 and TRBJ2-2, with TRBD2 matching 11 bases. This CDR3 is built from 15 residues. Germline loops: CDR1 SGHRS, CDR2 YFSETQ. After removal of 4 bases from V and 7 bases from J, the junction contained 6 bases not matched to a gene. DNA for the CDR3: TGCGCCAGCAGCATACTAGCGGGAGAAGGCGGGGAGCTGTTTTTT. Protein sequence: CASSILAGEGGELFF. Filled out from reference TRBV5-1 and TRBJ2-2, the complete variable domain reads KAGVTQTPRYLIKTRGQQVTLSCSPISGHRSVSWYQQTPGQGLQFLFEYFSETQRNKGNFPGRFSGRQFSNSRSEMNVSTLELGDSALYLCASSILAGEGGELFFGEGSRLTVL.

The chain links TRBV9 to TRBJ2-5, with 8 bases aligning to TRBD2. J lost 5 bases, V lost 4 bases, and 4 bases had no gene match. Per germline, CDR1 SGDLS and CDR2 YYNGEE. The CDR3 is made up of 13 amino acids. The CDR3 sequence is CASSLGGAETQYF. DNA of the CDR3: TGTGCCAGCAGCCTCGGGGGGGCGGAGACCCAGTACTTC.

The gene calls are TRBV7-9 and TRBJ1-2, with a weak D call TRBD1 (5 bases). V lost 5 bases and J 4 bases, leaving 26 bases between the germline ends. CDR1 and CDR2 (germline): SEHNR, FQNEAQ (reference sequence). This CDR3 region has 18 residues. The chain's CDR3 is CASSDGGGLRGWGYGYTF. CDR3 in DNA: TGTGCCAGCAGCGACGGGGGGGGATTACGAGGTTGGGGCTATGGCTACACCTTC.

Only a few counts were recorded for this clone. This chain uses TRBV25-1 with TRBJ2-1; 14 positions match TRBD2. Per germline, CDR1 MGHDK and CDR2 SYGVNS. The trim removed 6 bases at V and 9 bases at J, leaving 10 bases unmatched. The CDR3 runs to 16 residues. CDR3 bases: TGTGCCAGCAGCGGGATCGGGACTAGCGGGGGCAGTGAGCAGTTCTTC. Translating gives CASSGIGTSGGSEQFF.

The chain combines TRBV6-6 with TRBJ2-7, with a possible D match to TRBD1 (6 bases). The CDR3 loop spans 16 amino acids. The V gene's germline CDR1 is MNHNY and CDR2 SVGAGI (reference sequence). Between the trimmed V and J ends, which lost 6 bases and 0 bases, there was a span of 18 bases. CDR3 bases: TGTGCCAGCAGGCGCTCACCGACAGGCCTCTCCTACGAGCAGTACTTC. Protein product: CASRRSPTGLSYEQYF.

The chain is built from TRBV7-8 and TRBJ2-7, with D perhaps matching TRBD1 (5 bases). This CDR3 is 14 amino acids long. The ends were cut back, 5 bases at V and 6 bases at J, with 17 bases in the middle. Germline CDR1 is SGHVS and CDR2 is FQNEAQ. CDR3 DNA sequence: TGTGCCAGCAGCGAAGGGGTATTTCAAGCCGAGCAGTACTTC. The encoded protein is CASSEGVFQAEQYF.

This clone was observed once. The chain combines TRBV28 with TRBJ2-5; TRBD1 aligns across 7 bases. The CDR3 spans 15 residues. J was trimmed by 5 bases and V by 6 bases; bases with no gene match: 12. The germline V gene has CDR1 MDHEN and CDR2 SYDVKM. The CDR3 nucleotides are TGTGCCAGCAGAACCGCGGACAGGATCGGGGAGACCCAGTACTTC. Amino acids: CASRTADRIGETQYF.

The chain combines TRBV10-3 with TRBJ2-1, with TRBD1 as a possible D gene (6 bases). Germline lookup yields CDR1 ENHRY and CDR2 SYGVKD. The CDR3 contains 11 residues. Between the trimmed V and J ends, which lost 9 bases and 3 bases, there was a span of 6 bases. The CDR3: CAIGGYNEQFF. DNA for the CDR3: TGTGCCATAGGGGGCTACAATGAGCAGTTCTTC.

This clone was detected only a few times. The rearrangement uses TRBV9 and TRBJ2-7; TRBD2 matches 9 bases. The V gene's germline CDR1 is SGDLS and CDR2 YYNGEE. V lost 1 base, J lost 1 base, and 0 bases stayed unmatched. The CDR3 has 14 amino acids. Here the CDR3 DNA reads TGTGCCAGCAGCGTAACTAGCGGGTCCTACGAGCAGTACTTC. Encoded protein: CASSVTSGSYEQYF.

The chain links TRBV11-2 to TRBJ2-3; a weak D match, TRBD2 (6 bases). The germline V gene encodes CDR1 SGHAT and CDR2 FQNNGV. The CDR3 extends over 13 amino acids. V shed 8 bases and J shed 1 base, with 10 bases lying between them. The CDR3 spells CASHWEGTDTQYF. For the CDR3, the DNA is TGTGCCAGCCATTGGGAGGGCACAGATACGCAGTATTTT.

In nucleotides, the CDR3 is TGTGCCAGCAGCTACGACCTCGGCGGGTCACCCCTCCACTTT. It yields the protein CASSYDLGGSPLHF. The chain carries TRBV7-2 and TRBJ1-6, with no clear D. V dropped 4 bases and J dropped 10 bases, with 14 bases sitting between them. Per germline, CDR1 SGHTA and CDR2 FQGNSA. The CDR3 runs 14 residues.

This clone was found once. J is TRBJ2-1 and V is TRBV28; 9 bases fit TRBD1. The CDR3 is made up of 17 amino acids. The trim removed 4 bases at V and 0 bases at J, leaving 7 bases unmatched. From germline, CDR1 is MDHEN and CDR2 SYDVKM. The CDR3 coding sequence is TGTGCCAGCAGTTCAAACAGGGGGCGGAGCTCCTACAATGAGCAGTTCTTC. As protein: CASSSNRGRSSYNEQFF.

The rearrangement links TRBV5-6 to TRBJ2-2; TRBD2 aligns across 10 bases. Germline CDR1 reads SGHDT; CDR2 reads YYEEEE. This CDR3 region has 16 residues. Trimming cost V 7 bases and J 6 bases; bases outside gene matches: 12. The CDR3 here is CASGVLAGPMAGELFF. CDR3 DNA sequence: TGTGCCAGCGGTGTACTAGCGGGGCCAATGGCCGGGGAGCTGTTTTTT. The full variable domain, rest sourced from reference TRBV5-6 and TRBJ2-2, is DAGVTQSPTHLIKTRGQQVTLRCSPKSGHDTVSWYQQALGQGPQFIFQYYEEEERQRGNFPDRFSGHQFPNYSSELNVNALLLGDSALYLCASGVLAGPMAGELFFGEGSRLTVL.

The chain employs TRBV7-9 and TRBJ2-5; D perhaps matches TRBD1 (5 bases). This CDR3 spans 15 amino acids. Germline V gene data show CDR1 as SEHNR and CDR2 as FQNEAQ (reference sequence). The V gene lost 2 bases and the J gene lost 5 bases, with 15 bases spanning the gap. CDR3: CASSLLDGARETQYF. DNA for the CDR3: TGTGCCAGCAGCTTACTGGATGGGGCTAGGGAGACCCAGTACTTC.

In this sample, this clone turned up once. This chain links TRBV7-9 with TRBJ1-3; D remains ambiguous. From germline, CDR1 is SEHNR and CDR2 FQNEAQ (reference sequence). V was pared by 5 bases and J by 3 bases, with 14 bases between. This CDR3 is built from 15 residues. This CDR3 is CASSGTEGNGNTIYF. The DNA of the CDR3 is TGTGCCAGCAGCGGAACAGAGGGAAATGGAAACACCATATATTTT.

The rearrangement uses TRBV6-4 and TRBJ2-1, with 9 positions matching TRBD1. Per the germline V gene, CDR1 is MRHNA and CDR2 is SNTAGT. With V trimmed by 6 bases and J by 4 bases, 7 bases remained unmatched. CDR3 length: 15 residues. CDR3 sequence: CASSATGGGYNEQFF. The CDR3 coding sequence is TGTGCCAGCAGCGCCACAGGGGGCGGTTACAATGAGCAGTTCTTC.

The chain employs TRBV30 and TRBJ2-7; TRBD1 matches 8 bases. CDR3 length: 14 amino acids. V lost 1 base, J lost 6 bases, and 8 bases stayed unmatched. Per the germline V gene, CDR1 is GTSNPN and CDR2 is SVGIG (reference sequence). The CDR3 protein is CAWSGQGRTGEQYF. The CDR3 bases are TGTGCCTGGAGTGGACAGGGGCGCACGGGCGAGCAGTACTTC.